This T cell receptor (beta chain) was captured in a study of blood T cell repertoires in COVID-19. The overall study: Material from acute and convalescent COVID-19 was sourced from the United States, Italy and Spain.

Enrolled through a virtual design, the participants were between 18 and 89 years of age and came from 24 US areas. Participants reported their clinical history, and cohort assignment relied on those reports. As processed by the authors: Scientists estimated how many nucleated cells there were by amplifying reference gene primers. The protocol was immunoSEQ multiplex PCR, while the TCRdb copy is restricted to in-frame clones and leaves out a portion. The DNA gave D and trimming, while V, J and clone size come from that table. The top ten hold 3.5% to 4% of the sample, which has about 250,000 clones, roughly nine tenths seen once. The receptor comes from a woman between 25 and 40 years old with acute COVID-19. Specimen: PBMCs or T cells enriched from blood (not recorded which).

The CDR3 nucleotides are TGTGCCAGCAGCCAAGAGGACCCGCGGACAGGGTTTCTAAATGAGCAGTTCTTC. This gives the protein CASSQEDPRTGFLNEQFF. The chain combines TRBV14 with TRBJ2-1; 8 bases line up with TRBD1. J lost 7 bases, V lost 0 bases, and 14 bases had no gene match. Germline V gene data show CDR1 as SGHDN and CDR2 as FVKESK. CDR3 size: 18 residues. Supplemented by reference TRBV14 and TRBJ2-1, the full variable domain reads EAGVTQFPSHSVIEKGQTVTLRCDPISGHDNLYWYRRVMGKEIKFLLHFVKESKQDESGMPNNRFLAERTGGTYSTLKVQPAELEDSGVYFCASSQEDPRTGFLNEQFFGPGTRLTVL.